This T cell receptor beta chain was identified in a study of T cell changes during pregnancy in multiple sclerosis. The CDR3 totals 19 residues. CDR1 SEHNR and CDR2 FQNEAQ come from the germline V gene (reference sequence). V lost 4 bases, J lost 0 bases, and 22 bases lay in between. Profiled with immunoSEQ multiplex PCR; TCRdb holds only in-frame clones, not every one. Of about 67,000 clones listed, 91% are singletons. The material sequenced was peripheral blood, taken in the first trimester of pregnancy. The J gene is TRBJ1-3, the V gene TRBV7-9; perhaps TRBD1 as D (5 bases). This TCR derives from a female donor with multiple sclerosis, enrolled in a pregnancy study. The CDR3 DNA is TGTGCCAGCAGCTCCCCCCCTGGGGGGGGAGGCCTCTCTGGAAACACCATATATTTT. Protein product: CASSSPPGGGGLSGNTIYF.